This T cell receptor (beta chain) came from a study of tissue T cells after allogeneic stem cell transplantation. Study background: Four to six GVHD patients had recipient-origin PBMCs collected before transplant.

Trimming took off 3 bases at V and 10 bases at J, with 10 bases between the two ends. Germline-derived CDR1 and CDR2 are SGHVS and FNYEAQ. This CDR3 is 13 amino acids long. TCRbeta CDR3 was sequenced at survey depth with template counts. Produced via immunoSEQ multiplex PCR; TCRdb's table is partial and in-frame only. The sample holds some 45,000 clones; roughly 92% are singletons and the top ten take about 3.8%. Regarding this clone: Its target is unknown.

Study-wide results and caveats: Blood and spleen captured only part of the tissue TCR repertoire. Motif-based clustering found tissue-specific repertoire signatures shared across patients, though few clones were shared.

The clonotype was recovered from a woman aged 35 to 69 who later had graft-versus-host disease after an allogeneic stem cell transplant. The input for sequencing was blood, taken before transplantation. V and J are TRBV7-6 and TRBJ1-6; TRBD1 is a possible D gene (5 bases). This chain's CDR3 is CASSFDRESPLHF. The CDR3 nucleotides read TGTGCCAGCAGCTTCGACAGAGAGTCACCCCTCCACTTT.